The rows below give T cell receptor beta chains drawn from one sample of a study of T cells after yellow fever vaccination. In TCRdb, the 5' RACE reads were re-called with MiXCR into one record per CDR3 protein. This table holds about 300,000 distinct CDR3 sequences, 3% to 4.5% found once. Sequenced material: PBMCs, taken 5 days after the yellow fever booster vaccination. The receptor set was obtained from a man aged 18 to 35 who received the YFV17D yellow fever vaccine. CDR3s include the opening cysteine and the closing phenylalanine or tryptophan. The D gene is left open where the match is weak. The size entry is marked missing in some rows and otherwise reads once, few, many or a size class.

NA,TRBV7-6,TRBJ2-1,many,TGTGCCAGCAGCTCGCAGGGGAGCTCCTACAATGAGCAGTTCTTC,CASSSQGSSYNEQFF
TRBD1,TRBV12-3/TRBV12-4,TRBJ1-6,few,TGTGCCAGCAGTTCCCAGCAGGGGGCACAATCACCCCTCCACTTT,CASSSQQGAQSPLHF
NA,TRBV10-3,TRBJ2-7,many,TGTGCCATCAGTGAATTGGAGGGCTACGAGCAGTACTTC,CAISELEGYEQYF
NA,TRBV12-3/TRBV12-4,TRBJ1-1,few,TGTGCCAGCAGTTTAGCGAGGGCTTACACTGAAGCTTTCTTT,CASSLARAYTEAFF
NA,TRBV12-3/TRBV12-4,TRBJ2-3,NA,TGTGCCAGCAGTTCTAGAAGGGGTGAGGCAGATACGCAGTATTTT,CASSSRRGEADTQYF
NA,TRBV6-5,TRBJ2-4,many,TGTGCCAGCAGTCCCGCATATTTGGGGGGCGAGAGCATTCAGTACTTC,CASSPAYLGGESIQYF
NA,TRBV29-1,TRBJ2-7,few,TGCAGCGTTGAATGGGGTGGGCAGAGCTCCTACGAGCAGTACTTC,CSVEWGGQSSYEQYF
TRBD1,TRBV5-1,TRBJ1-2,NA,TGCGCCAGCAGCCTCGGGACAGTAGCTAACTATGGCTACACCTTC,CASSLGTVANYGYTF
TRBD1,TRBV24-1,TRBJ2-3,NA,TGTGCCACCAGCCGGACAGGGGGCACAGATACGCAGTATTTT,CATSRTGGTDTQYF
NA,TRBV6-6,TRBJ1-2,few,TGTGCCAGCAGTAAGACAGGAGACTATGGCTACACCTTC,CASSKTGDYGYTF
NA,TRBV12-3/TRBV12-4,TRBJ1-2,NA,TGTGCCAGCAGTCCCGGACAATCTCAATGGGATGGCTACACCTTC,CASSPGQSQWDGYTF
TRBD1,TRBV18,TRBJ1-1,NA,TGTGCCAGCTCACCGCTCACCACAGGGGGCTTGACTGAAGCTTTCTTT,CASSPLTTGGLTEAFF
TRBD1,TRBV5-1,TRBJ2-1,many,TGCGCCAGCAGCTTTTCCGGGACAGGGAACAATGAGCAGTTCTTC,CASSFSGTGNNEQFF
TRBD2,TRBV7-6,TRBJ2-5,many,TGTGCCAGCAGCTTCAATTGGGGGGGGGTAGGAGAGACCCAGTACTTC,CASSFNWGGVGETQYF
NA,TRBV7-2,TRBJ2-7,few,TGTGCCAGCAGCTTATACCCCTACGAGCAGTACTTC,CASSLYPYEQYF
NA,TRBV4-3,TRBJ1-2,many,TGCGCCAGCAGCCAAGACGGCAGGGAGGGGTATGGCTACACCTTC,CASSQDGREGYGYTF
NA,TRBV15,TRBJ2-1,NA,TGTGCCACCAGCAGAGGGACAGCTAGCTCCTACAATGAGCAGTTCTTC,CATSRGTASSYNEQFF
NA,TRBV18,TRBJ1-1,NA,TGTGCCAGCTCACAAAACCCGACAGCAGGGGTTCTAGGATACACTGAAGCTTTCTTT,CASSQNPTAGVLGYTEAFF
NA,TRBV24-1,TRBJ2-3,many,TGTGCCACCGCTTCGGCCGGACTAACGGATACGCAGTATTTT,CATASAGLTDTQYF
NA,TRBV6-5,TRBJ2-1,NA,TGTGCCAGCAGGACTACCAGCTCCTACAATGAGCAGTTCTTC,CASRTTSSYNEQFF
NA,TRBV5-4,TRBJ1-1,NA,TGTGCCAGCAGCTCCCCGGACAACTTGAACACTGAAGCTTTCTTT,CASSSPDNLNTEAFF
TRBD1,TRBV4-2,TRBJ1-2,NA,TGTGCCAGCAGCCCACGCGGAGGGACAGACATAGGTTATGGCTACACCTTC,CASSPRGGTDIGYGYTF
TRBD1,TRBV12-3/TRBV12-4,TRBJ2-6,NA,TGTGCCAGCACCGTTCCCCCGGGACAGGGGGCGGCGGCCAACGTCCTGACTTTC,CASTVPPGQGAAANVLTF
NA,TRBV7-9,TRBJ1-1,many,TGTGCCAGCAGGGGGGGGCGGCAGTTGAACACTGAAGCTTTCTTT,CASRGGRQLNTEAFF
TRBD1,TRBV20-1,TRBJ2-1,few,TGCAGTGCTAGTTTTCGTGACAGGGTGAAGTACAATGAGCAGTTCTTC,CSASFRDRVKYNEQFF
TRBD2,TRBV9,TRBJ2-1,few,TGTGCCAGCAGCTTTTTAGCGGGGGGGCACTACAATGAGCAGTTCTTC,CASSFLAGGHYNEQFF
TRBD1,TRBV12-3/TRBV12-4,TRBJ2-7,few,TGTGCCAGCAGTTTGGGGACAGGGGGCCTGGACGAGCAGTACTTC,CASSLGTGGLDEQYF
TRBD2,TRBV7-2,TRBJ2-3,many,TGTGCCAGCAGTTCCCCACTAGCGGGCATGGACACAGATACGCAGTATTTT,CASSSPLAGMDTDTQYF
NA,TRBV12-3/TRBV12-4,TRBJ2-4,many,TGTGCCAGCAGTTTAGACCTGGGAAACATTCAGTACTTC,CASSLDLGNIQYF
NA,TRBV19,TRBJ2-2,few,TGTGCCAGTAGTTTGCGGGCCCACACCGGGGAGCTGTTTTTT,CASSLRAHTGELFF
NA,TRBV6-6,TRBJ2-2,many,TGTGCCAGCAGTTACTCGAGAGGGAACACCGGGGAGCTGTTTTTT,CASSYSRGNTGELFF
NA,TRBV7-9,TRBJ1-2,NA,TGTGCCAGCAGCCCAAAGGGCACCTTC,CASSPKGTF
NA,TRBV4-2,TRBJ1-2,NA,TGTGCCAGCAGCCAAGAGCATCGGGCTTGGTCCTATGGCTACACCTTC,CASSQEHRAWSYGYTF
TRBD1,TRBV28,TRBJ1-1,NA,TGTGCCAGCAGTTTATGGGGACAGGGGGCAGGGACTGAAGCTTTCTTT,CASSLWGQGAGTEAFF
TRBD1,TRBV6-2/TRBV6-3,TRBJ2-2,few,TGTGCCAGCAGTTACGCGACAGGGGTCCGCACCGGGGAGCTGTTTTTT,CASSYATGVRTGELFF
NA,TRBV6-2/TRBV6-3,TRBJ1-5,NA,TGTGCCAGCAGGTACAGGGTAGTGGGCAATCAGCCCCAGCATTTT,CASRYRVVGNQPQHF
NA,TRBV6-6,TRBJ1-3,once,TGTGCCAGCGGGCCCCCAGGGTCGTCTGGAAACACCATATATTTT,CASGPPGSSGNTIYF
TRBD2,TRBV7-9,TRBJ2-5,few,TGTGCCAGCAGCCCCGGGACTAGCTCAGAGACCCAGTACTTC,CASSPGTSSETQYF
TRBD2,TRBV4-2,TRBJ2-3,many,TGTGCCAGCAGCCGGACTAGCGGGGGGGCCACAGATACGCAGTATTTT,CASSRTSGGATDTQYF
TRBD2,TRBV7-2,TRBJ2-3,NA,TGTGCCAGCAGCTTCTCGAAGACTAGCGGGGGGTCCACAGATACGCAGTATTTT,CASSFSKTSGGSTDTQYF